This T cell receptor beta chain originates from a study of T-cell memory formation after mild COVID-19. Turning to the study itself: TCR clusters largely stayed donor specific. Study-level points and caveats: A second wave of clones peaked on day 37, and their SARS-CoV-2 specificity went unconfirmed. Memory from before infection featured some responding clones, which suggests cross-reactive memory joined. The study found contracting CD4+ clones mainly in CM and EM and contracting CD8+ clones in EMRA.

Relative to its sample, this clonotype is medium-sized. The target antigen is unknown. The CDR3 is 13 amino acids. Trimming shortened V by 2 bases and J by 4 bases, and 9 bases separated the two germline ends. From germline, CDR1 is MNHEY and CDR2 SVGAGI. TCRdb reprocessed the 5' RACE reads via MiXCR and lists one record per CDR3 protein. The sample consists of some 15,000 distinct CDR3 sequences, about 21% of them appearing once. The gene calls are TRBV6-5 and TRBJ2-7, with no clear D. The source of this sequence is an adult woman who had mild COVID-19 (a few samples of this study predate the infection). Cell type and time point are not known. Sequenced input: PBMCs or a T cell subset sorted from them (not recorded which). CDR3 in amino acids: CASSYRLGYEQYF. In nucleotides, the CDR3 is TGTGCCAGCAGTTACAGGCTAGGGTACGAGCAGTACTTC.